These 30 T cell receptor beta chains originate from one sample sequenced in a study of blood T cell repertoires in COVID-19. Profiling relied on immunoSEQ multiplex PCR, and the TCRdb table lists in-frame clones only, not all of them. The sample shows roughly 320,000 clones, over 75% of them seen only once. The sequenced material came from peripheral blood. The receptors originated from a human donor in a cohort sampled during active COVID-19.

This clone was observed at least ten times. The chain recombines TRBV2 with TRBJ2-1, with TRBD2 identical over 7 bases. Germline V gene lookup returns CDR1 SNHLY and CDR2 FYNNEI. The CDR3 sequence is 13 residues long. Germline trimming cut 6 bases from V and 4 bases from J; bases unmatched to any gene: 3. The CDR3 DNA reads TGTGCCAGCAGCAGCGGGATTTACAATGAGCAGTTCTTC. Its translation is CASSSGIYNEQFF.

The CDR3 region is CASSGGGALSGEQYF. Written as DNA, the CDR3 is TGTGCCAGCAGTGGAGGCGGGGCCCTCTCCGGCGAGCAGTACTTC. This chain uses TRBV11-2 with TRBJ2-7; D might be TRBD2 (6 bases). Germline CDR1 SGHAT, CDR2 FQNNGV. Trimming left V 6 bases short and J 6 bases short, with 21 bases between. CDR3 length: 15 amino acids.

The rearrangement links TRBV27 to TRBJ2-5, with TRBD1 identical over 8 bases. The CDR3 is made up of 15 amino acids. Per germline, CDR1 MNHEY and CDR2 SMNVEV (reference sequence). The trim removed 6 bases at V and 4 bases at J, leaving 10 bases unmatched. The CDR3 is CASRSRGLGRETQYF. CDR3 in DNA: TGTGCCAGCAGGTCCAGGGGGCTGGGTAGAGAGACCCAGTACTTC.

V and J are TRBV18 and TRBJ1-1; tentatively, D is TRBD1 (5 bases). This CDR3 spans 16 amino acids. CDR1 KGHSH and CDR2 LQKENI come from the germline V gene. Trimming cost V 6 bases and J 3 bases, with 20 bases left between them. CDR3 DNA: TGTGCCAGCTCTGACCTACCCCCCAGGGTCGACACTGAAGCTTTCTTT. Translated, it gives CASSDLPPRVDTEAFF.

V is TRBV27 and J is TRBJ2-7, with D possibly being TRBD1 (6 bases). This CDR3 spans 13 amino acids. V lost 3 bases to trimming and J lost 5 bases, with 11 bases between them. Germline V gene lookup returns CDR1 MNHEY and CDR2 SMNVEV (reference sequence). The CDR3 here is CASSFQGSDEQYF. The DNA for the CDR3 is TGTGCCAGCAGTTTCCAGGGGTCCGACGAGCAGTACTTC.

The chain combines TRBV5-1 with TRBJ2-3; the match to TRBD2 covers 8 bases. After removal of 0 bases from V and 0 bases from J, the junction contained 3 bases not matched to a gene. CDR1 is SGHRS, CDR2 YFSETQ, per germline. This CDR3 spans 16 amino acids. The CDR3 nucleotides read TGCGCCAGCAGCTTGGACGGCGGGGGGAGCACAGATACGCAGTATTTT. It codes for CASSLDGGGSTDTQYF. Combining the CDR3 with reference TRBV5-1 and TRBJ2-3 gives the whole variable domain KAGVTQTPRYLIKTRGQQVTLSCSPISGHRSVSWYQQTPGQGLQFLFEYFSETQRNKGNFPGRFSGRQFSNSRSEMNVSTLELGDSALYLCASSLDGGGSTDTQYFGPGTRLTVL.

V gene TRBV5-6 combines with J gene TRBJ1-2; 9 nucleotides line up with TRBD1. CDR1 and CDR2 (germline): SGHDT, YYEEEE. The J segment lost 8 bases and the V segment lost 4 bases, leaving 9 bases of the junction unmatched. The CDR3 has 14 residues. Here the CDR3 reads CASSHDRGKWGYTF. CDR3 sequence (DNA): TGTGCCAGCAGCCATGACAGGGGGAAATGGGGCTACACCTTC.

As DNA, the CDR3 is TGCGCCAGCAGTGACCCTGCAACTAATGAAAAACTGTTTTTT. As protein: CASSDPATNEKLFF. The chain has TRBV10-2 and TRBJ1-4; D not resolved. Germline loops: CDR1 WSHSY, CDR2 SAAADI. The CDR3 spans 14 residues. V gave up 3 bases and J gave up 0 bases, with 5 bases separating them.

In this sample, this clone turned up once. The V and J genes are TRBV9 and TRBJ2-3, with 8 bases aligning to TRBD2. V lost 4 bases, J lost 1 base, and 8 bases stayed unmatched. CDR1 is SGDLS and CDR2 is YYNGEE in the germline V gene. This CDR3 region has 16 residues. In DNA form, the CDR3 reads TGTGCCAGCAGCATCGGGGGGGCGCCCGGCACAGATACGCAGTATTTT. Protein sequence: CASSIGGAPGTDTQYF.

The gene calls are TRBV3-1 (or the pseudogene TRBV3-2) and TRBJ1-6, with D possibly matching TRBD1 (6 bases). From germline, CDR1 is LGHDT and CDR2 YNNKEL (reference sequence). The CDR3 totals 16 residues. Trimming left V 4 bases short and J 6 bases short, with 16 bases between. CDR3 nucleotides: TGTGCCAGCAGCCTTAGACAGGCGGGGGGTAATTCACCCCTCCACTTT. Its protein is CASSLRQAGGNSPLHF.

The genes are TRBV2 and TRBJ1-6; D gene ambiguous. Germline V lookup: CDR1 SNHLY, CDR2 FYNNEI. The V and J ends lost 0 bases and 6 bases respectively, with 18 bases between them. The length of the CDR3 is 18 residues. The CDR3 loop reads CASSEALLYRVPNSPLHF. CDR3 DNA sequence: TGTGCCAGCAGTGAAGCGCTTCTTTACCGGGTCCCTAATTCACCCCTCCACTTT.

As for this clone: A junction end diverges from the germline sequence, so it may reflect a read error. This rearrangement joins TRBV15 to TRBJ2-5, with TRBD2 as a possible D gene (6 bases). Germline V lookup: CDR1 LNHNV, CDR2 YYDKDF (reference sequence). This CDR3 has 14 amino acids. The CDR3 reads CATSTAGTQETQYF. CDR3 sequence (DNA): TGTGCCACCAGCACCGCCGGGACTCAAGAAACCCAGTACTTC.

This clone was detected a few times. This chain uses TRBV11-2 with TRBJ2-2; D is possibly TRBD1 (6 bases). CDR1 SGHAT and CDR2 FQNNGV come from the germline V gene. The CDR3 spans 15 residues. The V end lost 5 bases, the J end lost 4 bases, and 14 bases lay between the germline ends. DNA for the CDR3: TGTGCCAGCAGCCAACAGGGATCGGGCACCGGGGAGCTGTTTTTT. Encoded protein: CASSQQGSGTGELFF.

This clone was detected only once. The chain is built from TRBV9 and TRBJ1-1; no definite D call. V was clipped by 3 bases and J by 0 bases, with 9 bases between them. The CDR3 spans 14 residues. The germline V gene has CDR1 SGDLS and CDR2 YYNGEE. As DNA, the CDR3 is TGTGCCAGCAGCGGAGACACATTGAACACTGAAGCTTTCTTT. Its translation is CASSGDTLNTEAFF.

The CDR3, as DNA: TGTGCCAGTAGTAACGACAGGGGGGTGAACACTGAAGCTTTCTTT. It codes for CASSNDRGVNTEAFF. The V gene is TRBV19, the J gene TRBJ1-1; 9 bases agree with TRBD1. Unmatched junction bases numbered 3, after V lost 4 bases and J lost 0 bases. The CDR3 covers 15 residues. From germline, CDR1 is LNHDA and CDR2 SQIVND (reference sequence). Full variable domain (remainder filled in from reference TRBV19 and TRBJ1-1): DGGITQSPKYLFRKEGQNVTLSCEQNLNHDAMYWYRQDPGQGLRLIYYSQIVNDFQKGDIAEGYSVSREKKESFPLTVTSAQKNPTAFYLCASSNDRGVNTEAFFGQGTRLTVV.

V and J are TRBV29-1 and TRBJ1-2; no reliable D call. There are 11 residues in the CDR3. V dropped 1 base and J dropped 4 bases, with 4 bases sitting between them. Per the germline V gene, CDR1 is SQVTM and CDR2 is ANQGSEA. CDR3 coding DNA: TGCAGCGTTGAAGGCAGCTATGGCTACACCTTC. Translation gives CSVEGSYGYTF.

This clone was observed a handful of times. The chain is built from TRBV9 and TRBJ2-3, with a possible D match to TRBD2 (7 bases). V shed 4 bases and J shed 0 bases, with 12 bases lying between them. In germline, CDR1 is SGDLS, CDR2 YYNGEE. This CDR3 contains 15 residues. CDR3 sequence reads: CASSPGGRSTDTQYF. DNA for the CDR3: TGTGCCAGCAGCCCCGGGGGGCGGAGCACAGATACGCAGTATTTT.

To note about this clone: Distinct nucleotide sequences in the sample also encode this CDR3. The genes are TRBV5-1 and TRBJ2-7; tentatively, D is TRBD1 (5 bases). Germline values: CDR1 SGHRS, CDR2 YFSETQ. V was cut by 3 bases and J by 3 bases, with 7 bases left in between. The CDR3 contains 12 residues. In DNA form, the CDR3 reads TGCGCCAGCAGCTCGACAGACTACGAGCAGTACTTC. The encoded protein is CASSSTDYEQYF.

This CDR3 reads CASSSLQASGYGYTF. In DNA form, the CDR3 reads TGTGCCAGCAGCTCCCTACAGGCCTCGGGCTATGGCTACACCTTC. The chain links TRBV11-2 to TRBJ1-2; D may be TRBD1 (5 bases). The CDR3 is made up of 15 amino acids. CDR1 is SGHAT and CDR2 is FQNNGV in the germline V gene. V was cut by 4 bases and J by 4 bases, with 16 bases left in between.

V and J are TRBV27 and TRBJ2-1; D not resolved. The germline V gene has CDR1 MNHEY and CDR2 SMNVEV (reference sequence). With 0 bases removed from V and 7 bases from J, the gap between germline ends came to 10 bases. This CDR3 is 14 amino acids long. The CDR3 reads CASSLSRQFNEQFF. CDR3 bases: TGTGCCAGCAGTTTATCGAGGCAGTTTAATGAGCAGTTCTTC.

The chain uses TRBV27 and TRBJ1-3; TRBD1 might be the D (6 bases). Trimming pared 5 bases from V and 2 bases from J, leaving 13 bases between. The CDR3 runs 15 residues. Germline CDR1 and CDR2: MNHEY and SMNVEV (reference sequence). CDR3 bases: TGTGCCAGCAGTGCGCAGGGGATCCCTGGAAACACCATATATTTT. Its protein is CASSAQGIPGNTIYF.

This chain joins TRBV6-5 and TRBJ1-3; the D gene is possibly TRBD1 (5 bases). Germline CDR1 and CDR2: MNHEY and SVGAGI. V was pared by 0 bases and J by 8 bases, with 14 bases between. The CDR3 contains 15 residues. Here the CDR3 DNA reads TGTGCCAGCAGTTACTCCCCTGGGAAGGGGTACACCATATATTTT. It specifies CASSYSPGKGYTIYF.

The V gene is TRBV24-1, the J gene TRBJ1-4, with D uncertain. V was trimmed by 2 bases and J by 8 bases, leaving 5 bases between them. This CDR3 contains 12 residues. Germline-derived CDR1 and CDR2 are KGHDR and SFDVKD. The CDR3 nucleotides read TGTGCCACCAGTGATTCGAGGGAAAAACTGTTTTTT. It encodes CATSDSREKLFF.

This clone was detected ten times or more. V and J are TRBV4-2 and TRBJ2-2; the D gene is possibly TRBD2 (6 bases). Germline V gives CDR1 LGHNA, CDR2 YNFKEQ. CDR3 length equals 15 residues. Trimming removed 4 bases from V and 0 bases from J, with 9 bases in between. CDR3 amino acids: CASSPRDSNTGELFF. The CDR3 DNA is TGTGCCAGCAGCCCGCGGGACTCGAACACCGGGGAGCTGTTTTTT.

The rearrangement uses TRBV10-3 and TRBJ1-5; D is uncertain. Per germline, CDR1 ENHRY and CDR2 SYGVKD. The CDR3 extends over 14 amino acids. V lost 0 bases and J lost 4, with 7 bases in between. DNA for the CDR3: TGTGCCATCAGTGAGTCTGGGAGGAATCAGCCCCAGCATTTT. It specifies CAISESGRNQPQHF.

The chain carries TRBV6-5 and TRBJ1-1, with 8 bases lining up with TRBD1. The CDR3 is made up of 15 amino acids. CDR1 MNHEY and CDR2 SVGAGI come from the germline V gene. With 2 bases clipped from V and 0 bases from J, the junction kept 2 bases outside the gene matches. The CDR3 spells CASSYRQGLNTEAFF. The DNA for the CDR3 is TGTGCCAGCAGTTACCGACAGGGGCTGAACACTGAAGCTTTCTTT.

The CDR3 nucleotides read TGTGCCAGCAGCGTAGGGGGCTGGACAAGGAGCATTCAGTACTTC. It specifies CASSVGGWTRSIQYF. V and J are TRBV9 and TRBJ2-4; D is perhaps TRBD1 (5 bases). The CDR3 sequence is 15 residues long. CDR1 is SGDLS and CDR2 is YYNGEE in the germline V gene. The V gene lost 0 bases and the J gene lost 9 bases, with 16 bases spanning the gap.

The CDR3 DNA sequence: TGCGCCAGCAGCCAAGATCGGGGGTCCAATCAGCCCCAGCATTTT. This gives the protein CASSQDRGSNQPQHF. The rearrangement joins TRBV4-1 to TRBJ1-5; a possible D gene is TRBD1 (5 bases). Trimming shortened V by 0 bases and J by 3 bases, and 9 bases separated the two germline ends. CDR3 length: 15 residues. Germline lookup yields CDR1 MGHRA and CDR2 YSYEKL.

V gene TRBV12-5 combines with J gene TRBJ2-7; 7 bases align to TRBD1. This CDR3 has 13 amino acids. Germline V gene data show CDR1 as LGHNT and CDR2 as FRNRAP. The V segment lost 5 bases and the J segment 5 bases; nucleotides outside the gene matches: 6. CDR3: CASGRQGTDEQYF. As DNA, the CDR3 is TGTGCTAGTGGTAGACAGGGTACCGACGAGCAGTACTTC.

The V and J genes are TRBV24-1 and TRBJ1-5; 7 positions agree with TRBD1. Germline-derived CDR1 and CDR2 are KGHDR and SFDVKD. This CDR3 comprises 14 residues. Trimming removed 7 bases from V and 2 bases from J; junction bases left unmatched: 4. In nucleotides, the CDR3 is TGTGCCACCAGCCACAGGGGAGGCAATCAGCCCCAGCATTTT. This codes for CATSHRGGNQPQHF.